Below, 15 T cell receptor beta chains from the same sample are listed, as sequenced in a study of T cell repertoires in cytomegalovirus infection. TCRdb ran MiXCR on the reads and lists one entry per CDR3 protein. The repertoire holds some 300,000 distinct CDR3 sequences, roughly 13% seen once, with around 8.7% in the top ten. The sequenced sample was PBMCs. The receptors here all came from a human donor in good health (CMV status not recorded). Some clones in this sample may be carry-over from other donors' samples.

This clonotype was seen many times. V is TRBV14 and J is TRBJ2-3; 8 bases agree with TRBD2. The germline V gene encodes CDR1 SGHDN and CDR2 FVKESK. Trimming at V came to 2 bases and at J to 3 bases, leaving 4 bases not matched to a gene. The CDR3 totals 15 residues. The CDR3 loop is CASSQPGLGTDTQYF. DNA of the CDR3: TGTGCCAGCAGCCAACCGGGACTAGGAACAGATACGCAGTATTTT.

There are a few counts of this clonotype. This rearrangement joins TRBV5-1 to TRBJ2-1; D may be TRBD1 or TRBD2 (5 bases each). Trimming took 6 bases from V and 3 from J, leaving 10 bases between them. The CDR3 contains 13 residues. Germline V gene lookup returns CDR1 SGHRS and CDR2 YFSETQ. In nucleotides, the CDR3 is TGCGCCAGCACCCTTGGGGGCTACAATGAGCAGTTCTTC. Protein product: CASTLGGYNEQFF.

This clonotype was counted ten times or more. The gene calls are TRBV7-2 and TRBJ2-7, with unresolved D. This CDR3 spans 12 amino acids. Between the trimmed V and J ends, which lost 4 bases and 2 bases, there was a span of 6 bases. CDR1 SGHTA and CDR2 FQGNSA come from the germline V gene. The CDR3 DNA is TGTGCCAGCAGCTCCATTACCTACGAGCAGTACTTC. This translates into CASSSITYEQYF.

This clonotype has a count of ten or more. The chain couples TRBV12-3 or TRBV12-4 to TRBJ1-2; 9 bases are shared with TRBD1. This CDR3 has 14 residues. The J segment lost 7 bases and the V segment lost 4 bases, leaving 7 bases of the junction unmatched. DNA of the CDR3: TGTGCCAGCAGTTCTTCCGGGACAGGGCTTGGCTACACCTTC. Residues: CASSSSGTGLGYTF.

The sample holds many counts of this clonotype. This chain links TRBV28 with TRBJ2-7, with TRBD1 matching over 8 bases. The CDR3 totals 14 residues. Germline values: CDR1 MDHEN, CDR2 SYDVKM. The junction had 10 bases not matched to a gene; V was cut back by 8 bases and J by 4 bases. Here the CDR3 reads CASHTPGQVYEQYF. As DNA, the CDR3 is TGTGCCAGCCACACACCGGGACAGGTATACGAGCAGTACTTC.

The CDR3 DNA sequence: TGTGCCAGTCGTGGCTGGGAGAGCACTGAAGCTTTCTTT. It codes for CASRGWESTEAFF. This chain uses TRBV6-2 or TRBV6-3 with TRBJ1-1; no clear D. V gave up 9 bases and J gave up 4 bases, with 15 bases separating them. CDR3 length: 13 amino acids. CDR1 is MNHEY and CDR2 is SVGEGT in the germline V gene.

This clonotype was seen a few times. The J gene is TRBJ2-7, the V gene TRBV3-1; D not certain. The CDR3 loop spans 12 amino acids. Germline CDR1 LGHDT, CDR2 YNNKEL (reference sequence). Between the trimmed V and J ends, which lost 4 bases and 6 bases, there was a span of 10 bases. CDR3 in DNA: TGTGCCAGCAGCCTAGTTTCAGGCGAGCAGTACTTC. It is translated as CASSLVSGEQYF.

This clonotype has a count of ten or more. For the CDR3, the DNA is TGTGCCAGCAGCTCAACTAGCTGGGGGAATGAGCAGTTCTTC. Its translation: CASSSTSWGNEQFF. The J gene is TRBJ2-1, the V gene TRBV7-3; a weak D match, TRBD2 (6 bases). This CDR3 region has 14 residues. CDR1 SGHTA and CDR2 FQGTGA come from the germline V gene. The V end was cut by 4 bases, the J end by 7 bases, with 14 bases between.

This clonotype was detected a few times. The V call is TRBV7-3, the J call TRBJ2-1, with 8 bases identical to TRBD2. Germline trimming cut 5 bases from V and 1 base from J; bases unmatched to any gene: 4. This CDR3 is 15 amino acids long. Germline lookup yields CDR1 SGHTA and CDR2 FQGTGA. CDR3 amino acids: CASSPGLVSYNEQFF. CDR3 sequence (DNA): TGTGCCAGCAGCCCGGGACTAGTTTCCTACAATGAGCAGTTCTTC.

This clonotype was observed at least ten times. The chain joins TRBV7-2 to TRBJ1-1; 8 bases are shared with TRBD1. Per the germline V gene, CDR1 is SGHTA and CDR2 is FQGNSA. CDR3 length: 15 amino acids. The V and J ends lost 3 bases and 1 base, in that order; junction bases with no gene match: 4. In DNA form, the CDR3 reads TGTGCCAGCAGCTTGACAGGGGCACCGAACACTGAAGCTTTCTTT. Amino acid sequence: CASSLTGAPNTEAFF.

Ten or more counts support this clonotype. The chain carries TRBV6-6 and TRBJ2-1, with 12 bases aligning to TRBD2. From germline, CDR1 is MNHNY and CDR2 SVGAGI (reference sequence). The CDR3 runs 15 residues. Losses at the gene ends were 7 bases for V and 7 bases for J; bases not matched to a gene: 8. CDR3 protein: CASTLLAGGENEQFF. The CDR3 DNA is TGTGCCAGCACTTTACTAGCGGGAGGAGAAAATGAGCAGTTCTTC.

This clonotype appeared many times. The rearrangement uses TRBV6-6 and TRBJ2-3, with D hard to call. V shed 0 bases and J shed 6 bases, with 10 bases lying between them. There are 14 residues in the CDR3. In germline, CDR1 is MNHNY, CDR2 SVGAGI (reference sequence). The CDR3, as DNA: TGTGCCAGCAGTTACTCCTACGGCCCCGATACGCAGTATTTT. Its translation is CASSYSYGPDTQYF.

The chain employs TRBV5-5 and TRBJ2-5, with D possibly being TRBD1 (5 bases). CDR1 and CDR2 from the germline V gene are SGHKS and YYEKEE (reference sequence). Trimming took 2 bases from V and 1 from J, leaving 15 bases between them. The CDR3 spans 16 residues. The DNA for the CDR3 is TGTGCCAGCAGCTTTCTTCCGACAGAATCCCAAGAGACCCAGTACTTC. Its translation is CASSFLPTESQETQYF.

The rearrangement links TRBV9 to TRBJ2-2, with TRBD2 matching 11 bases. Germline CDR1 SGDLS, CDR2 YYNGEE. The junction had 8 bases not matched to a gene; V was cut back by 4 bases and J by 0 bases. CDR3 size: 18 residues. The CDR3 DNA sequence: TGTGCCAGCAGCAAAGAACTAGCGGGGGCCACGAACACCGGGGAGCTGTTTTTT. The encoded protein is CASSKELAGATNTGELFF.

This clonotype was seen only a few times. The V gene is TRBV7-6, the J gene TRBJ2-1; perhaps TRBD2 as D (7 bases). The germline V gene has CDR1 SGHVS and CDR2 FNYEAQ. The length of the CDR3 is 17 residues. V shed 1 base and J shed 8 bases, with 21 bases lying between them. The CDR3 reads CASSLGSLVGGPDEQFF. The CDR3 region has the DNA TGTGCCAGCAGCTTAGGGAGTCTCGTGGGGGGGCCAGATGAGCAGTTCTTC.